Listed below are T cell receptor beta chains from one sample, sequenced in a study of CD8 T cells in ankylosing spondylitis. TCRdb analysed the 5' RACE reads with MiXCR anew, one entry per CDR3 protein. The sample holds 250,000 to 400,000 distinct CDR3 sequences, around a tenth seen once. The sample consisted of blood, either unsorted or a sorted T cell fraction (not recorded which). All receptors derive from a female donor with ankylosing spondylitis or in good health (not recorded which). CDR3s include the opening cysteine and the closing phenylalanine or tryptophan. D genes are given only for firm matches. Where a row states a size, it is once, few, many or the class of an expanded clone; other rows omit it.

j_call	v_call	d_call	clone_size	cdr3_aa	cdr3_nt
TRBJ2-6	TRBV7-8	TRBD1	few	CASSLLRDRGVEANVLTF	TGTGCCAGCAGCCTTCTCCGGGACAGGGGTGTTGAGGCCAACGTCCTGACTTTC
TRBJ1-5	TRBV6-1	TRBD1	many	CASSQGANQPQHF	TGTGCCAGCAGCCAGGGGGCAAATCAGCCCCAGCATTTT
TRBJ2-5	TRBV12-3/TRBV12-4	TRBD2	many	CASTQDGSGTYQETQYF	TGTGCCAGCACACAGGATGGTAGCGGGACCTACCAAGAGACCCAGTACTTC
TRBJ2-1	TRBV12-3/TRBV12-4	TRBD2	-	CASSLVSSGRRGEQFF	TGTGCCAGCAGTTTAGTGTCTAGCGGGAGGAGGGGTGAGCAGTTCTTC
TRBJ2-7	TRBV28	TRBD1	-	CAIRDRGPYEQYF	TGTGCCATCCGGGACAGGGGCCCCTACGAGCAGTACTTC
TRBJ1-1	TRBV20-1	-	many	CSTGPNAEAFF	TGCAGTACAGGGCCCAACGCTGAAGCTTTCTTT
TRBJ1-2	TRBV6-5	-	many	CASSYQPGMYGYTF	TGTGCCAGCAGTTACCAACCCGGGATGTATGGCTACACCTTC
TRBJ2-1	TRBV5-1	TRBD1	few	CASSLEGGTGVQNEQFF	TGCGCCAGCAGCCTTGAAGGTGGGACAGGGGTTCAAAATGAGCAGTTCTTC
TRBJ1-4	TRBV28	TRBD1	-	CASSFMTGGVTNEKLFF	TGTGCCAGCAGTTTCATGACAGGGGGCGTAACTAATGAAAAACTGTTTTTT
TRBJ2-5	TRBV7-2	-	few	CASSPTRSIGETQYF	TGTGCCAGCAGCCCCACCCGTTCGATAGGAGAGACCCAGTACTTC
TRBJ2-7	TRBV6-2/TRBV6-3	TRBD2	-	CASSSPGLADYEQYF	TGTGCCAGCAGTTCGCCGGGACTAGCGGACTACGAGCAGTACTTC
TRBJ2-5	TRBV20-1	-	many	CSARSTTLQETQYF	TGCAGTGCTAGATCTACCACCCTACAAGAGACCCAGTACTTC
TRBJ2-1	TRBV4-2	-	few	CASSSLPPNEQFF	TGTGCCAGCAGCTCCTTGCCCCCCAATGAGCAGTTCTTC
TRBJ1-5	TRBV27	-	-	CASSLSGGPNQPQHF	TGTGCCAGCAGTTTATCAGGGGGGCCGAATCAGCCCCAGCATTTT